What follows is one TCR beta chain and its context. CDR3 size: 14 residues. The trim removed 6 bases at V and 2 bases at J, leaving 2 bases unmatched. CDR1 is SNHLY and CDR2 is FYNNEI in the germline V gene. The hyperthyroidism was newly diagnosed and had lasted under 2 months; the patients were aged 18 to 65. Reasons for excluding patients were uncontrolled infection, other autoimmune disease, pregnancy or lactation. This record belongs to a study of T cells in Graves' hyperthyroidism and ophthalmopathy. RNA transcripts provided the source from which TCR beta CDR3 regions were amplified. Primed by the HTBI set, a first-round RT-PCR was run on the TCR CDR3. Via MiXCR, TCRdb re-called the multiplex PCR reads, giving one row per CDR3 protein. This table has 350,000 or so distinct CDR3 sequences, approximately 17% appearing once.

The receptor comes from a woman aged 25-40 years with Graves' hyperthyroidism that later progressed to Graves' ophthalmopathy. Sequencing input: blood. V is TRBV2 and J is TRBJ2-3; 10 nucleotides match TRBD2. The CDR3 region has the DNA TGTGCCAGCAGCGGACTAGCGGTCACAGATACGCAGTATTTT. This codes for CASSGLAVTDTQYF.